The 2 T cell receptor beta chains reported below all come from one sample, sequenced in a study of OX40 agonist ivuxolimab in advanced cancers. This table comes from immunoSEQ multiplex PCR, and its TCRdb copy is limited to in-frame clones, with some not included. Here the sample spans 45,000 to 65,000 clones, 65% to 90% being singletons. Source: CD4+ or CD8+ T cells sorted from blood, taken in a trial of the OX40 agonist ivuxolimab. Source of these receptors: an adult with an advanced solid tumor such as melanoma, head and neck, liver or kidney cancer.

A few counts support this clone. This chain connects TRBV29-1 to TRBJ1-1; 7 bases are a match to TRBD1. Losses at the gene ends were 6 bases for V and 6 bases for J; bases not matched to a gene: 7. The CDR3 length is 12 residues. CDR1 is SQVTM and CDR2 is ANQGSEA in the germline V gene. CDR3: CSVVDRVPEAFF. The CDR3 DNA reads as TGCAGCGTAGTAGACAGGGTGCCTGAAGCTTTCTTT.

The chain couples TRBV5-4 to TRBJ2-3, with D hard to call. This CDR3 comprises 15 residues. Trimming pared 4 bases from V and 6 bases from J, leaving 18 bases between. Per the germline V gene, CDR1 is SGHNT and CDR2 is YYREEE (reference sequence). The DNA for the CDR3 is TGTGCCAGCAGCCCGGGCCCTAAGGGCTCCGATACGCAGTATTTT. It codes for CASSPGPKGSDTQYF.